This entry is about one T cell receptor beta chain. The specificity of this receptor is unknown. No per-base quality is available; no much larger clone lies one base away. The CDR1 and CDR2 encoded by the germline V gene are WSHSY and SAAADI. The cysteine opens and the phenylalanine closes a CDR3 of 14 amino acids. The entry retains the CDR3 DNA only, 42 bases that are in frame from base 1. The junction shows trimming of 7 bases on V and 7 bases on J, and the gene matches do not reach 11 bases of it. The data were obtained in a study of cytomegalovirus exposure and HLA in healthy donors (dated by TCRdb to about 2017). Notes on the research overall: An earlier analysis of roughly 500 of the donors reported approximately 270 Gb of sequence data and around 110 million unique TCR beta sequences from approximately 180 million T cells. About 300 gigabases of sequencing data and 70 million to 85 million unique TCR sequences were included in an early release covering roughly 600 HLA-typed donors. The genetic ancestry cluster associated with self-reported Caucasian donors included approximately 85% of the roughly 400 genotyped donors. The aim of the study was to test whether cataloging public T cell receptors could identify signatures of past pathogen exposure. Using immunosequencing, the study profiled T cell repertoires from roughly 650 subjects and related those repertoires to cytomegalovirus serostatus. In addition to the first cohort of around 670 subjects, a separate validation cohort of approximately 130 different subjects was used. To predict cytomegalovirus infection status, the study combined high-throughput TCR immunosequencing, statistical association of individual TCRs with disease status, and machine learning. A later analysis re-analyzed previously published TCR beta repertoires from 500 to 700 donors and added high-resolution HLA genotyping to study TCR occurrence patterns. Rather than using new phenotypic data, the later analysis identified candidate immune exposures from TCR beta sequences and from how often those sequences occurred across donors. In an earlier analysis of roughly 540 of the donors, high-throughput TCR beta sequencing was used to judge whether each TCR beta V gene segment behaved as functional or pseudogenic. Donor age, sex, ethnicity and CMV serostatus were compiled alongside the repertoire data. A later genetic analysis used genome-wide SNP genotypes for about three fifths of the 666 donors, treating that subset as a discovery cohort. All discovery cohort repertoires had been generated using a single sequencing platform. Class I and class II HLA loci were covered by the typing at four-digit resolution. The number of typed donors differed by locus: roughly 629-640 for A, B, C, DRB1 and DQB1; approximately 540 for DQA1; 606 for DPA1; and some 450 for DPB1. Because of strong linkage in the cohort, 4 to 6 DR-DQ haplotypes were treated as single units for association and clustering. Among about 400 genotyped donors of the cohort, an average of around 220,000 unique TCR beta nucleotide sequences was sequenced per donor, of which 15% to 20% were non-productive.

Preparation of the library involved the immunoSEQ multiplex PCR assay. The multiplex PCR relied on a mix of 60 forward primers for TCR Vbeta segments and 13 reverse primers for TCR Jbeta segments. A multiplex PCR assay on genomic DNA amplified the CDR3 region of rearranged TCR beta genes. Amplified TCR beta libraries were sequenced as 87-base-pair reads on the Illumina HiSeq System. On the authors' methods: Across the 670 or so repertoires, a later analysis counted roughly 77 million unique TCR beta chains, roughly 11 million of which were shared by at least two donors. To remove PCR and sequencing errors, raw reads were error-corrected and collapsed into unique sequences using a nearest-neighbor algorithm that merged closely related sequences. V, D and J gene segments were assigned by aligning CDR3 sequences to IMGT reference sequences. For a sequence to be retained, at least a six-nucleotide match to both a V gene segment and a J gene segment was required. Rearrangements were called productive when the CDR3 lacked stop codons and stayed in frame with V and J; all others were non-productive. Following IMGT convention, CDR3 was defined as the stretch from the second conserved V-encoded cysteine up to the conserved J-encoded phenylalanine. In an earlier analysis of some 550 of the donors, sequences lacking an unambiguous match to a single V gene segment were excluded. An earlier analysis of a few hundred of the donors classified V segments as functional when productive rearrangements were above 56.7% and as segregating when the standard deviation between donors was above 5%. To diagnose cytomegalovirus status from the catalog of TCR beta chain sequences, a statistical classification framework was built. In a later analysis, V and J genes were assigned by comparing TCR nucleotide sequences against IMGT/GENE-DB human TR gene sequences. A later analysis assigned CDR3 sequences and most-parsimonious VDJ recombination scenarios with the TCRdist pipeline. In a later analysis, each TCR beta chain was defined by its CDR3 amino acid sequence together with its V-gene family, and reads without a unique V-gene family were excluded. To address suspected cross-contamination and a sequencing artifact, a later analysis removed a few hundred highly shared, low-generation-probability nucleotide sequences. In a later analysis, a clonal expansion index for each public chain was calculated from normalized within-repertoire ranks of inferred template counts. In a later analysis, generation probabilities were computed using a VDJ recombination model fitted to out-of-frame rearrangements, and the results were checked against IGoR. A later analysis scored TCR-TCR, TCR-HLA and TCR-CMV co-occurrence with hypergeometric tests, applying a repertoire-size bias correction to TCR pairs. False discovery rates were estimated in a later analysis by permuting HLA or CMV assignments 20 times. In a later analysis, co-occurring TCRs were grouped using DBSCAN, and TCRdist sequence similarity was added for clustering within HLA-allele-positive subsets. Repertoires with fewer than 30,000 or more than 120,000 public chains, plus five repertoires with anomalous nucleotide sharing, were excluded from co-occurrence clustering. TCRdb re-hosts the immuneACCESS table, in-frame sequences only. Its copies lack some clones; in the studies checked, an unresolved V gene accounts for under half of them, and the cause for the rest is not known. The V and J calls and clone size are taken from that table; D and trimming were inferred from the DNA. This sample is represented by 150,000 or so clones; about three quarters of them were singletons. Under 11% of the sample is taken by the ten largest.

Results and caveats for the whole study, not just this receptor: In vitro tests confirmed that a few of the cytomegalovirus-associated TCR beta chains recognize cytomegalovirus antigens. The sequencing pipeline was judged likely to have produced a cluster of highly shared sequence variants as a technical artifact. In a later analysis, HLA-associated TCR beta chains showed more clonal expansion and lower generation probabilities than non-associated chains that were equally common. Because the 87-base-pair reads could not distinguish some IMGT-functional V segments, including TRBV6-2 and TRBV6-3, those segments were excluded. Because some donors lacked HLA typing at each locus, the association tests relied only on the typed subset. According to the authors, the approach could potentially be generalized to other disease states and immunological phenotypes. Roughly 15 rarely observed V segments, including chromosome 9 orphons, were excluded from the earlier analysis of several hundred of the donors because counts were too low. A further reported finding was that TCR beta sequences accurately predicted the HLA-A and HLA-B alleles for most subjects in the first cohort. A later analysis associated approximately 17,000 TCR beta sequences with specific HLA alleles at a false discovery rate of 0.05. Only TCR beta chains were sequenced in this cohort, and the absence of alpha or paired-chain data limited detectable features. Correlated functional status among segregating V segments might reflect linkage disequilibrium, but an unknown experimental factor could not be ruled out. Strong co-occurrence of HLA alleles, especially DR and DQ, made assigning TCR associations to individual alleles difficult. In a later analysis, the rate of TCR association differed among HLA loci, with DRB1 alleles having the most associated TCRs and HLA-C alleles having the fewest. Immune exposure information for the cohort was limited to CMV serostatus. An earlier analysis of approximately 500 of the donors showed that most TCR beta V segments appeared in productive rearrangements either about 87% or about 30% of the time, which broadly matched IMGT annotations. Sequencing depth was assumed to be roughly uniform across donors in the presence/absence analyses, though that assumption may not hold. Most TCR sequences were seen in very few donors, while some public TCRs were found in many individuals. A later analysis reported that several top co-occurrence clusters appeared linked to parvovirus B19, influenza, CMV and Epstein-Barr virus. The study listed around 160 TCR beta chains as associated with cytomegalovirus. In a later genetic analysis, fewer N-insertions in productive TCRs were reported among donors in an Asian-associated ancestry cluster than the roughly 700-donor mean. The classifier was reported to diagnose cytomegalovirus status with high specificity and sensitivity in both the original cohort and the validation cohort. A later genetic analysis associated a missense DCLRE1C variant with V-gene and J-gene trimming of TCR beta chains, and an independent cohort replicated the association. In a later analysis, most CMV-associated TCR beta chains were found to appear HLA-restricted, with HLA associations seemingly driven largely by CMV exposure.

The cohort comprised around 700 healthy bone marrow donors. All cohort members were sampled while nominally healthy, although unrecorded immune exposures were likely present. The donor was CMV seropositive and was included in the group of 250 to 350 seropositive cohort members. A peripheral blood sample was collected from each donor, and TCR beta sequencing was performed on peripheral blood mononuclear cells. The Qiagen DNeasy Blood Extraction Kit was used to extract genomic DNA from the blood cell samples. The source material was PBMCs. The chain uses TRBV10-2 and TRBJ2-3, and TRBD2 aligns with 7 junction nucleotides. This receptor was obtained from a man aged 25 to 45 in good health and CMV-seropositive. The sequenced DNA: TGCGCCAGCATCCTGGGGGAGGGCCTATATACGCAGTATTTT. It translates as CASILGEGLYTQYF.